Sequencing of this T cell receptor (beta chain) was carried out in a study of cytotoxic CD8 clonotypes in ibrutinib-treated CLL. Study-level information: Recorded responses included approximately 25 partial and 2 complete; following median around 68 months, 14 stayed remitted and around twelve progressed.

Investigators sourced approximately 2 micrograms of genomic DNA from cryopreserved PBMCs for TCR beta libraries. Germline V gene data show CDR1 as GTSNPN and CDR2 as SVGIG (reference sequence). V was clipped by 5 bases and J by 7 bases, with 12 bases between them. This CDR3 region has 11 residues. Clones were read by immunoSEQ multiplex PCR, and TCRdb kept only the in-frame ones, dropping some. The sample yields around 130,000 clones, around 80% seen once. The receptor's source is a human donor with chronic lymphocytic leukemia. Specimen: PBMCs, collected after 24 months of ibrutinib treatment. The chain employs TRBV30 and TRBJ2-7; D is undetermined. CDR3 nucleotide sequence: TGTGCCTGGTCGGGCAACGAAGAGCAGTACTTC. Residues: CAWSGNEEQYF. Complete variable domain (other parts from reference TRBV30 and TRBJ2-7): SQTIHQWPATLVQPVGSPLSLECTVEGTSNPNLYWYRQAAGRGLQLLFYSVGIGQISSEVPQNLSASRPQDRQFILSSKKLLLSDSGFYLCAWSGNEEQYFGPGTRLTVT.